This TCR beta chain is drawn from a study of vaccination effects on CD4 cells after COVID-19. The overall study: Each person got two doses of an mRNA SARS-CoV-2 vaccine, BNT162b2 or mRNA-1273. The researchers cultured 1.9 million or so PBMC per well with about 10 IU/ml IL-2 and approximately 10 ug/ml peptides.

Having been cultured for 10 days, the cells underwent CD4+ T cell isolation. The study's findings and limits: Post-vaccine spike-reactive clones in convalescents were mainly new vaccine-induced clones. Few convalescent patients were studied, and early post-infection samples were lacking.

The V gene lost 1 base and the J gene lost 4 bases, with 14 bases spanning the gap. This CDR3 has 16 residues. The V gene's germline CDR1 is LGHDT and CDR2 YNNKEL (reference sequence). In regard to this clone: Its antigen is unknown.

TCRdb keeps only in-frame clones here, not all; method: immunoSEQ multiplex PCR. The table has 50,000 to 70,000 clones, 70% to 85% seen once. This TCR derives from a human donor who had a prior SARS-CoV-2 infection. V gene TRBV3-1 (or the pseudogene TRBV3-2) combines with J gene TRBJ2-1, with D unclear. The source was CD4+ T cells from PBMCs cultured without peptide, collected before COVID-19 vaccination. The CDR3 loop reads CASSQAVVRIYNEQFF. The DNA for the CDR3 is TGTGCCAGCAGCCAAGCGGTGGTCAGGATTTACAATGAGCAGTTCTTC.